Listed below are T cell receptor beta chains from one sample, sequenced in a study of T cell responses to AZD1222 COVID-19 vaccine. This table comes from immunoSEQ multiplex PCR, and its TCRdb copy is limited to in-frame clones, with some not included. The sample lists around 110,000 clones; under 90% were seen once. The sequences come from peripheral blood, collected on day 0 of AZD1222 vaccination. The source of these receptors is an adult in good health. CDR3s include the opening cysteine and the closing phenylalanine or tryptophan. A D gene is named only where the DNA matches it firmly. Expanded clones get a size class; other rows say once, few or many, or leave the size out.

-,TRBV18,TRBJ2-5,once,CASSVVVQETQYF,TGTGCCAGCTCAGTCGTGGTCCAGGAGACCCAGTACTTC
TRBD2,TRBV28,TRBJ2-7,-,CASRETSGRLYEQYF,TGTGCCAGCAGGGAGACTAGCGGGAGGCTGTACGAGCAGTACTTC
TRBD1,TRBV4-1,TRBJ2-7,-,CASSPTLSRDSASIGSF,TGCGCCAGCAGCCCAACCCTTAGTAGGGACAGCGCCAGTATAGGGAGTTTC
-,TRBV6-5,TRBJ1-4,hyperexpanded,CAGATNEKLFF,TGTGCGGGGGCAACTAATGAAAAACTGTTTTTT
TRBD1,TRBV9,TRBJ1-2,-,CASSRTGGDSYTF,TGTGCCAGCAGCCGCACAGGGGGAGACAGCTACACCTTC
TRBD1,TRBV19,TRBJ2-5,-,CASSTGQGAGETQYF,TGTGCCAGTAGTACCGGACAGGGGGCGGGAGAGACCCAGTACTTC
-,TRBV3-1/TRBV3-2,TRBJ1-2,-,CASSQDSRGGYTF,TGTGCCAGCAGCCAAGATTCCAGGGGAGGCTACACCTTC
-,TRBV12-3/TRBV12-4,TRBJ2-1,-,CASSFPNEQFF,TGTGCCAGCAGTTTTCCCAATGAGCAGTTCTTC
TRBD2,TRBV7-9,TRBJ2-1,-,CASSPPGLAGGNEQFF,TGTGCCAGCAGCCCCCCAGGACTAGCGGGAGGGAATGAGCAGTTCTTC
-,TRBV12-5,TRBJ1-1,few,CASGFEGINTEAFF,TGTGCTAGTGGTTTCGAGGGGATCAACACTGAAGCTTTCTTT
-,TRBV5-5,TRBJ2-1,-,CASSPRWQGGEQFF,TGTGCCAGCAGCCCAAGATGGCAGGGGGGAGAGCAGTTCTTC
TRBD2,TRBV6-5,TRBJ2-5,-,CASRDLAGAQETQYF,TGTGCCAGCAGGGACCTAGCGGGAGCCCAAGAGACCCAGTACTTC
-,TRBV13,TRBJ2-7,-,CASSLGVAATYEQYF,TGTGCCAGCAGCTTAGGGGTTGCGGCTACCTACGAGCAGTACTTC
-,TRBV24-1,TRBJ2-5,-,CATSESEWVATQYF,TGTGCCACCAGTGAGTCGGAGTGGGTGGCGACCCAGTACTTC
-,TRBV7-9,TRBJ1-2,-,CASSLAYPGRVNGYTF,TGTGCCAGCAGCTTAGCGTATCCAGGGAGGGTTAATGGCTACACCTTC
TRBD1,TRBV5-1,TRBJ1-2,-,CASSEDREWNYGYTF,TGCGCCAGCAGCGAAGACAGGGAGTGGAACTATGGCTACACCTTC
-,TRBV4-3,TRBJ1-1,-,CASSLTGHTEAFF,TGCGCCAGCAGTCTCACAGGGCACACTGAAGCTTTCTTT
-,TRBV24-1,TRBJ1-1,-,CATSEGDTEAFF,TGTGCCACCAGTGAGGGGGACACTGAAGCTTTCTTT
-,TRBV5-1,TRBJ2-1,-,CASSLFPGQLDGFAFF,TGCGCCAGCAGCTTGTTTCCCGGACAGCTGGACGGTTTTGCCTTCTTC
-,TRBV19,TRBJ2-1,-,CASSIEGSAGPYNEQFF,TGTGCCAGTAGTATAGAGGGTTCGGCAGGACCTTACAATGAGCAGTTCTTC
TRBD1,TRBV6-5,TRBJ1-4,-,CASIIGQGGVEKLFF,TGTGCCAGCATAATCGGACAGGGGGGGGTGGAAAAACTGTTTTTT
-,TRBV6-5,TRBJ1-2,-,CASSSIRGNGYTF,TGTGCCAGCAGTTCCATACGGGGGAATGGCTACACCTTC
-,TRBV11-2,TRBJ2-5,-,CASSLDSGPLQETQYF,TGTGCCAGCAGCTTAGATTCGGGACCTTTACAAGAGACCCAGTACTTC
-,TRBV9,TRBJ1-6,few,CASSVHYNSPLHF,TGTGCCAGCAGCGTCCATTATAATTCACCCCTCCACTTT
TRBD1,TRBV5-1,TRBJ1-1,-,CASSLLTGATAEAFF,TGCGCCAGCAGCTTACTTACAGGGGCTACCGCTGAAGCTTTCTTT
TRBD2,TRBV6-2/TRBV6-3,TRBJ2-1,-,CASSTGTREQFF,TGTGCCAGCAGCACCGGGACTAGGGAGCAGTTCTTC
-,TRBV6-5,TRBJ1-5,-,CASRQGMSNQPQHF,TGTGCCAGCAGGCAGGGGATGAGCAATCAGCCCCAGCATTTT
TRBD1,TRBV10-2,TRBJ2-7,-,CASSETRQGAVFGQYF,TGCGCCAGCAGTGAGACTAGACAGGGGGCGGTATTTGGGCAGTACTTC
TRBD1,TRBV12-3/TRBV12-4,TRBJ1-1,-,CATTGVNTEAFF,TGTGCCACAACAGGGGTGAACACTGAAGCTTTCTTT
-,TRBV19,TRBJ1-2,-,CASSISSPGYGYTF,TGTGCCAGTAGTATATCCTCTCCGGGCTATGGCTACACCTTC
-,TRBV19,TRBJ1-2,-,CASRSFARGYSYGYTF,TGTGCCAGTAGGTCATTTGCTCGGGGTTATAGCTATGGCTACACCTTC
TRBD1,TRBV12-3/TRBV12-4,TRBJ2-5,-,CASSSRGLETQYF,TGTGCCAGCAGTAGCAGGGGGCTTGAGACCCAGTACTTC
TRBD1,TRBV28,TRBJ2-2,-,CASRTGVTGELFF,TGTGCCAGCCGTACAGGGGTTACCGGGGAGCTGTTTTTT
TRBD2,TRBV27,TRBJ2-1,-,CASSLSTASGRNEQFF,TGTGCCAGCAGTTTATCGACGGCTAGCGGGAGGAATGAGCAGTTCTTC
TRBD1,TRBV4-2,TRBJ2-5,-,CASSQEGWYRGDETQYF,TGTGCCAGCAGCCAAGAAGGATGGTACAGGGGGGATGAGACCCAGTACTTC
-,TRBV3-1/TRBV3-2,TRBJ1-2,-,CASSQDAAGRDGYTF,TGTGCCAGCAGCCAAGATGCGGCAGGACGGGATGGCTACACCTTC
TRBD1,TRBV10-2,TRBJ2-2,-,CASKAGGSNTGELFF,TGCGCCAGCAAGGCAGGGGGCTCGAACACCGGGGAGCTGTTTTTT
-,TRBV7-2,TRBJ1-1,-,CASRSPRGRGNTEAFF,TGTGCCAGCAGATCCCCCCGAGGGCGCGGGAACACTGAAGCTTTCTTT
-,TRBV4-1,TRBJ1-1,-,CASSHIGGGTEAFF,TGCGCCAGCAGCCATATAGGGGGAGGTACTGAAGCTTTCTTT
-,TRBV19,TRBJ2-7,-,CASSSPLGDSSYEQYF,TGTGCCAGTAGTTCCCCACTCGGCGATAGCTCCTACGAGCAGTACTTC